The clone carrying this TCR beta chain appeared a few times. Its specificity is not known. This sample was taken from a study of CD8+ T cells in alopecia areata. Study-wide results and limits: Resident alphabeta T cells of normal skin are also sequenced in scalp samples.

After removal of 5 bases from V and 2 bases from J, the junction contained 11 bases not matched to a gene. This CDR3 has 18 residues. Germline V CDR1 and CDR2: SEHNR, FQNEAQ (reference sequence). Sequencing relied on a cDNA template that was reverse transcribed from extracted RNA. This table comes from immunoSEQ multiplex PCR, and its TCRdb copy is limited to in-frame clones, with some not included. The sample includes 25,000 to 35,000 clones, approximately 65% of them seen just once. The chain combines TRBV7-9 with TRBJ2-6; 8 bases match TRBD1. This clonotype was obtained from a human donor with alopecia areata. The sequencing input was NKG2D-high CD8+ T cells sorted from blood. CDR3 nucleotide sequence: TGTGCCAGCAGCACCTATCAGGGGGCGCAGACTGGGGCCAACGTCCTGACTTTC. This encodes CASSTYQGAQTGANVLTF.